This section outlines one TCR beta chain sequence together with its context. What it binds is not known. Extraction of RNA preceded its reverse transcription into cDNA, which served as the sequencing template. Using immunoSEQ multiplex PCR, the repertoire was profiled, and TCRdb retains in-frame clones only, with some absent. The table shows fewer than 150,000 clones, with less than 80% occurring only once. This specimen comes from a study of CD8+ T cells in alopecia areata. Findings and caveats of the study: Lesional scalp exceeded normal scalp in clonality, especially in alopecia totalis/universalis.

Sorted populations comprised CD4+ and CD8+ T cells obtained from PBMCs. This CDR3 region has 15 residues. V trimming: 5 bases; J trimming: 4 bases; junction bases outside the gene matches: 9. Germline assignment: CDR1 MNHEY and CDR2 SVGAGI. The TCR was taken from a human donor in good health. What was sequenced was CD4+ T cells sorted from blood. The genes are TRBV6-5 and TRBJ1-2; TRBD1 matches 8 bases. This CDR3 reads CASSAGVGQGYGYTF. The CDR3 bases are TGTGCCAGCAGTGCCGGTGTCGGACAGGGCTATGGCTACACCTTC.